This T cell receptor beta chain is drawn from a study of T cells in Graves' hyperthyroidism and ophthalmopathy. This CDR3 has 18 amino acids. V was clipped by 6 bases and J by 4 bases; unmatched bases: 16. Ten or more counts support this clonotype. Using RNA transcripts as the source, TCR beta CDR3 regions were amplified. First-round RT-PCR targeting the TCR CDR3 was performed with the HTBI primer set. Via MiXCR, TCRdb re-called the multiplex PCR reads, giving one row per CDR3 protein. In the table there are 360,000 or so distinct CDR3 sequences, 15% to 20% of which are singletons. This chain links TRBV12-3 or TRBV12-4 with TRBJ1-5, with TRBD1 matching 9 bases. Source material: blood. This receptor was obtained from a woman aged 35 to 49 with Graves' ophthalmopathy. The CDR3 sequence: CASRYVSGGQGGNQPQHF. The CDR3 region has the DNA TGTGCCAGCAGATACGTTAGTGGGGGACAGGGTGGAAATCAGCCCCAGCATTTT.